This T cell receptor beta chain originates from a study of shared clonotypes between healthy human individuals. Across the whole study: Contributing individuals were two females and three males aged 18 to 49. General observations from the study: Sampling was confined to blood; repertoires within tissues likely differ.

This clone has a single count. The antigen is not known. Distinct nucleotide sequences in the sample also encode this CDR3. Germline CDR1 and CDR2: SGHAT and FQNNGV. CDR3 length: 15 amino acids. V shed 0 bases, J shed 6 bases, and the junction held 2 bases outside the gene matches. As processed by the authors: Filtering differed, since immunoSEQ gave only junction sequences and no quality scores. Generated by immunoSEQ multiplex PCR, the TCRdb table keeps only in-frame clones and is missing some. From that table come the V and J calls and clone size; the DNA was used to work out D and trimming. The data contain about 460,000 clones, roughly three quarters of them seen just once; the ten biggest clones take up around 12%. Every contributor of samples was a Caucasian grown-up residing in Nashville, Tennessee.

The clonotype comes from a woman in her thirties or forties in good health. Some clones in this sample may be carry-over from other donors' samples. The chain is built from TRBV11-2 and TRBJ1-4, with 9 bases fitting TRBD1. Source material: PBMCs. For the CDR3, the DNA is TGTGCCAGCAGCTTAGAAGGACAGGGGTATGAAAAACTGTTTTTT. Protein sequence: CASSLEGQGYEKLFF.